Presented here are 17 T cell receptor beta chains from one specimen sequenced in a study of response to subunit inactivated influenza vaccine. TCRdb redid the calling of the RT-PCR reads with MiXCR, one entry per CDR3 protein. The sample lists a few hundred thousand distinct CDR3 sequences; 11% to 15% were seen once. The sample was PBMCs from blood, taken 11 to 12 days after vaccination. The origin of the receptors is a man aged 50-59 years who received an inactivated influenza vaccine.

This clonotype was detected a few times. The DNA of the CDR3 is TGCAGCGTTGATAGTTCTTCAGCCAACGTCCTGACTTTC. Protein: CSVDSSSANVLTF. The V and J genes are TRBV29-1 and TRBJ2-6; no clear D gene. The germline gives CDR1 SQVTM, CDR2 ANQGSEA. The CDR3 is made up of 13 amino acids. V lost 3 bases, J lost 7 bases, and 10 bases lay in between.

The CDR3 loop is CASSQVGTGEEQYF. CDR3 nucleotides: TGCGCCAGCAGCCAAGTCGGGACAGGGGAGGAGCAGTACTTC. This chain links TRBV4-3 with TRBJ2-7; 10 bases agree with TRBD1. The germline CDR1 and CDR2 sequences are LGHNA and YSLEER. The CDR3 covers 14 residues. V trimming: 1 base; J trimming: 7 bases; junction bases outside the gene matches: 4.

This clonotype has a count of ten or more. The germline gene is not matched at one end of the junction; a read error may be the cause. This chain joins TRBV5-1 and TRBJ2-7, with TRBD2 matching 8 bases. This CDR3 spans 15 amino acids. Germline V lookup: CDR1 SGHRS, CDR2 YFSETQ. The CDR3: CASSLGLAGSYEQYF. The CDR3 coding sequence is TGTGCCAGCAGCTTGGGTCTAGCGGGCTCCTACGAGCAGTACTTC.

This clonotype was seen more than once but under ten times. The chain uses TRBV5-1 and TRBJ2-1; the D gene could be TRBD1 or TRBD2 (5 bases each). V was clipped by 4 bases and J by 8 bases, with 13 bases between them. The germline gives CDR1 SGHRS, CDR2 YFSETQ. CDR3 size: 13 residues. The CDR3 nucleotides are TGCGCCAGCAGCCTCCGGGACCGAGATGAGCAGTTCTTC. Its protein product is CASSLRDRDEQFF.

This clonotype was counted only a few times. V gene TRBV29-1 combines with J gene TRBJ1-1; D is ambiguous. Per the germline V gene, CDR1 is SQVTM and CDR2 is ANQGSEA. V lost 5 bases to trimming and J lost 5 bases, with 9 bases between them. This CDR3 spans 11 amino acids. The chain's CDR3 is CSVKKRTEAFF. The CDR3 nucleotides are TGCAGCGTTAAAAAGCGGACTGAAGCTTTCTTT.

The gene calls are TRBV7-2 and TRBJ1-4; 7 bases match TRBD1. Per the germline V gene, CDR1 is SGHTA and CDR2 is FQGNSA. The V segment lost 5 bases and the J segment 10 bases; nucleotides outside the gene matches: 7. This CDR3 region has 13 residues. CDR3 in DNA: TGTGCCAGCAGCCCTGACAGGGTTGGAAAACTGTTTTTT. It specifies CASSPDRVGKLFF.

The genes are TRBV7-2 and TRBJ2-7; 15 bases match TRBD2. The length of the CDR3 is 15 residues. Germline CDR1 reads SGHTA; CDR2 reads FQGNSA. V dropped 5 bases and J dropped 5; count of bases not matched to a gene: 4. CDR3 sequence: CASSPGTSGGNEQYF. Here the CDR3 DNA reads TGTGCCAGCAGCCCCGGGACTAGCGGGGGGAACGAGCAGTACTTC.

V gene TRBV6-1 combines with J gene TRBJ1-1; TRBD1 is a possible D gene (6 bases). Germline V gene data show CDR1 as MNHNS and CDR2 as SASEGT. The CDR3 has 15 amino acids. V was cut by 6 bases and J by 1 base, with 15 bases left in between. This CDR3 reads CASSLSGGANTEAFF. The CDR3 coding sequence is TGTGCCAGCAGCCTCTCCGGGGGCGCGAACACTGAAGCTTTCTTT.

This clonotype was found a few times. The chain is built from TRBV7-2 and TRBJ2-7, with 10 bases aligning to TRBD2. Germline V lookup: CDR1 SGHTA, CDR2 FQGNSA. With V trimmed by 2 bases and J by 3 bases, 4 bases remained unmatched. This CDR3 region has 15 residues. The CDR3 coding sequence is TGTGCCAGCAGCTTATTGGGACTAGCGAGCTACGAGCAGTACTTC. Translating it yields CASSLLGLASYEQYF.

The J gene is TRBJ2-5, the V gene TRBV6-2 or TRBV6-3; 12 nucleotides match TRBD2. V dropped 6 bases and J dropped 2; count of bases not matched to a gene: 7. This CDR3 is 16 amino acids long. Germline loops: CDR1 MNHEY, CDR2 SVGEGT. CDR3 amino acids: CASRGSTSGGQETQYF. DNA of the CDR3: TGTGCCAGCAGAGGCTCTACTAGCGGGGGGCAAGAGACCCAGTACTTC.

This clonotype was seen more than once but under ten times. The chain uses TRBV3-1 and TRBJ2-1; unclear D gene. This CDR3 is built from 17 residues. V lost 0 bases and J 9 bases, leaving 21 bases between the germline ends. The germline V gene has CDR1 LGHDT and CDR2 YNNKEL (reference sequence). CDR3 nucleotides: TGTGCCAGCAGCCAAGACGTCTGGGTCTCTTTGGTCGGTGAGCAGTTCTTC. It translates to CASSQDVWVSLVGEQFF.

This clonotype came up a few times. This sequence joins TRBV5-1 and TRBJ1-6, with D perhaps TRBD1 (5 bases). The CDR3 loop spans 14 amino acids. CDR1 is SGHRS, CDR2 YFSETQ, per germline. Deletions cut 5 bases from V and 9 bases from J, with 15 bases between. CDR3 amino acids: CASRRDRRGSPLHF. CDR3 coding DNA: TGCGCCAGCAGAAGAGACCGGAGGGGTTCACCCCTCCACTTT.

CDR3 sequence (DNA): TGTGCCAGCAGCTTAACTCCGGGACAGGGGAAACGCACAGATACGCAGTATTTT. Its protein is CASSLTPGQGKRTDTQYF. V gene TRBV11-1 combines with J gene TRBJ2-3; 10 nucleotides line up with TRBD1. The CDR3 is made up of 18 amino acids. J was trimmed by 1 base and V by 2 bases; bases with no gene match: 9. Germline-derived CDR1 and CDR2 are SGHAT and FQDESV (reference sequence).

This clonotype has just a few counts. V usage is TRBV29-1 and J usage is TRBJ1-1; no firm D call. Trimming pared 6 bases from V and 2 bases from J, leaving 7 bases between. The CDR3 sequence is 11 residues long. Germline assignment: CDR1 SQVTM and CDR2 ANQGSEA. The DNA for the CDR3 is TGCAGCGTAGCTCCCAACACTGAAGCTTTCTTT. Translating gives CSVAPNTEAFF.

In its sample, this clonotype was seen many times. This rearrangement joins TRBV29-1 to TRBJ2-7, with TRBD2 identical over 7 bases. The V gene end was trimmed by 4 bases and the J gene end by 7 bases; junction bases not matched to a gene: 7. Germline V gene lookup returns CDR1 SQVTM and CDR2 ANQGSEA. The CDR3 covers 12 residues. The CDR3 spells CSVGGAGREQYF. The CDR3 nucleotides read TGCAGCGTTGGTGGAGCGGGGCGTGAGCAGTACTTC.

This clonotype was seen a handful of times. V is TRBV7-2 and J is TRBJ2-5; D tentatively fits TRBD1 or TRBD2 (5 bases each). CDR1 and CDR2 (germline): SGHTA, FQGNSA. The CDR3 length is 14 residues. V was trimmed by 5 bases and J by 5 bases, leaving 15 bases between them. The CDR3 is CASSRPGRIETQYF. The CDR3 DNA reads TGTGCCAGCAGCAGACCGGGACGGATTGAGACCCAGTACTTC.

This clonotype has just a few counts. This chain links TRBV20-1 with TRBJ2-7, with 7 bases that match TRBD1. J gave up 4 bases and V 0 bases, and 6 bases lay outside the gene matches. In germline, CDR1 is DFQATT, CDR2 SNEGSKA (reference sequence). CDR3 length equals 14 residues. The CDR3: CSAREPATGYEQYF. CDR3 coding DNA: TGCAGTGCTAGAGAACCTGCGACAGGGTACGAGCAGTACTTC.